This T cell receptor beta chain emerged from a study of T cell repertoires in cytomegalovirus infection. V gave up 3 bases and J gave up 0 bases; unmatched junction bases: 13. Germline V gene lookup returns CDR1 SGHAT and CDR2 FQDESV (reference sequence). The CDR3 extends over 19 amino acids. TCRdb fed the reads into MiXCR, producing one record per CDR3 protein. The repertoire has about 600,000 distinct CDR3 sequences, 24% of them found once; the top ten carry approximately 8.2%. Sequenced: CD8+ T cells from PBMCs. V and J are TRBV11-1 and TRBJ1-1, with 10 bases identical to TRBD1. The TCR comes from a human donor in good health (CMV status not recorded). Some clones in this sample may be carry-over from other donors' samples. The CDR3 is CASSLGQGMGPYMNTEAFF. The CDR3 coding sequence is TGTGCCAGCAGCTTGGGACAGGGGATGGGGCCATACATGAACACTGAAGCTTTCTTT. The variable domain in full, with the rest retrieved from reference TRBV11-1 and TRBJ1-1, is EAEVAQSPRYKITEKSQAVAFWCDPISGHATLYWYRQILGQGPELLVQFQDESVVDDSQLPKDRFSAERLKGVDSTLKIQPAELGDSAMYLCASSLGQGMGPYMNTEAFFGQGTRLTVV.